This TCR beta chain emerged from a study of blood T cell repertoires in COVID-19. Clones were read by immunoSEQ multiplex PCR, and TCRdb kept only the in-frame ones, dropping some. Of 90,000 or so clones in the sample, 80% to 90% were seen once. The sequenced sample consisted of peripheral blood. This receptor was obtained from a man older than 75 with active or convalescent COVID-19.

The chain's CDR3 is CASSQTPYGQAEETQYF. CDR3 sequence (DNA): TGCGCCAGCAGCCAAACACCCTATGGGCAGGCCGAAGAGACCCAGTACTTC. The V and J genes are TRBV4-3 and TRBJ2-5; D remains unclear. In germline, CDR1 is LGHNA, CDR2 YSLEER. The V end was cut by 2 bases, the J end by 3 bases, with 19 bases between. The CDR3 covers 17 residues.